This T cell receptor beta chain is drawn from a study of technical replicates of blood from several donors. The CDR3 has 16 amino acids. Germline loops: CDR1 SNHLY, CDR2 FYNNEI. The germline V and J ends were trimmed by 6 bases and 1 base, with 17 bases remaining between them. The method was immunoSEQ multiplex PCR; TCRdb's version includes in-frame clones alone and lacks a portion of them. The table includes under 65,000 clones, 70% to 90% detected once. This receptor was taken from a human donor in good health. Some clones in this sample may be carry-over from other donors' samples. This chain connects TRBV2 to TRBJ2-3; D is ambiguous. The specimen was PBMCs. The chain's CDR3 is CASSLESAVRTDTQYF. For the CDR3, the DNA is TGTGCCAGCAGCCTGGAGTCGGCGGTACGCACAGATACGCAGTATTTT.